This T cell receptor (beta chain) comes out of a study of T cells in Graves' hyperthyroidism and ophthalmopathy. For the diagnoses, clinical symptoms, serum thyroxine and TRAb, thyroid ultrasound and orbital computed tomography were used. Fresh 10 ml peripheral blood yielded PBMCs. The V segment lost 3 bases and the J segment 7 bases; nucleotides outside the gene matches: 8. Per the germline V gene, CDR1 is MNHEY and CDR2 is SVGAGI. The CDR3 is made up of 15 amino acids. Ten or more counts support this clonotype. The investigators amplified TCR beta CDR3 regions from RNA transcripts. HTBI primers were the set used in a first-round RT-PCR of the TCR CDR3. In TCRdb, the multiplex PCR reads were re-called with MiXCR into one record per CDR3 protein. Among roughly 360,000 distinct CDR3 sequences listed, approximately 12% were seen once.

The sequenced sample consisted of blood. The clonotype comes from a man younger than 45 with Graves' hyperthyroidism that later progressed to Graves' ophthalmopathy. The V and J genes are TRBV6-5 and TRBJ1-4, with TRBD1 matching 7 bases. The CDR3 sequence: CASSYQTGIREKLFF. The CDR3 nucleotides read TGTGCCAGCAGTTATCAGACAGGGATACGTGAAAAACTGTTTTTT.